Below are 20 T cell receptor beta chains sequenced from a single sample in a study of beta chain features in type 1 diabetes. Study findings and constraints: Researchers report that Type 1 diabetes patients had moderately but significantly shorter TCRB CDR3s across all four CD4+ subsets.

No antigens are known for them. cDNA synthesis used the whole RNA isolate, giving expressed TCRB sequences. Using immunoSEQ multiplex PCR, the repertoire was profiled, and TCRdb retains in-frame clones only, with some absent. The table lists hundreds of thousands of clones, approximately 16% of them singletons, with roughly 0.015% in the top ten. The sample consisted of naive CD4+ T cells from blood. These receptors all stem from a man in his late teens or twenties with type 1 diabetes.

This clone was counted a few times. This chain uses TRBV7-2 with TRBJ2-3, with 10 bases that match TRBD1. V shed 4 bases and J 0 bases; nucleotides not matched to a gene: 1. This CDR3 comprises 15 residues. CDR1 and CDR2 from the germline V gene are SGHTA and FQGNSA. The CDR3: CASSSTGGSTDTQYF. CDR3 nucleotides: TGTGCCAGCAGCTCGACAGGGGGCAGCACAGATACGCAGTATTTT.

The J gene is TRBJ1-4, the V gene TRBV4-2; D ambiguous. Per germline, CDR1 LGHNA and CDR2 YNFKEQ. V was cut by 1 base and J by 5 bases, with 8 bases left in between. The CDR3 loop spans 14 amino acids. In DNA, the CDR3 is TGTGCCAGCAGCCAAGGTAGATGGAATGAAAAACTGTTTTTT. This sequence encodes CASSQGRWNEKLFF.

V gene TRBV30 combines with J gene TRBJ2-1, with 13 bases fitting TRBD2. CDR3 length equals 14 residues. V lost 5 bases to trimming and J lost 7 bases; unmatched junction nucleotides: 5. CDR1 and CDR2 from the germline V gene are GTSNPN and SVGIG (reference sequence). The CDR3 nucleotides are TGTGCCTGGGGTACTAGCGGGGGGGGTAATGAGCAGTTCTTC. Amino acid sequence: CAWGTSGGGNEQFF.

This clone has just a few counts. The chain joins TRBV7-2 to TRBJ2-7; 8 nucleotides line up with TRBD2. Trimming removed 7 bases from V and 4 bases from J; junction bases left unmatched: 12. The CDR3 totals 15 residues. The germline CDR1 and CDR2 sequences are SGHTA and FQGNSA. Written as DNA, the CDR3 is TGTGCCAGCACCCAACCGGGACTAGGGGTTTACGAGCAGTACTTC. Protein: CASTQPGLGVYEQYF. Combining the CDR3 with reference TRBV7-2 and TRBJ2-7 gives the whole variable domain GAGVSQSPSNKVTEKGKDVELRCDPISGHTALYWYRQSLGQGLEFLIYFQGNSAPDKSGLPSDRFSAERTGGSVSTLTIQRTQQEDSAVYLCASTQPGLGVYEQYFGPGTRLTVT.

The rearrangement joins TRBV4-2 to TRBJ2-7; maybe TRBD2 (6 bases). CDR1 and CDR2 from the germline V gene are LGHNA and YNFKEQ. With 3 bases removed from V and 7 bases from J, the gap between germline ends came to 19 bases. CDR3 length equals 15 residues. The CDR3 nucleotides are TGTGCCAGCAGCCAGCTGGCGGGACCGAAGGGGGAGCAGTACTTC. Its protein product is CASSQLAGPKGEQYF.

The chain uses TRBV11-2 and TRBJ2-3; possibly TRBD2 for D (6 bases). CDR1 is SGHAT and CDR2 is FQNNGV in the germline V gene. Trimming stripped 6 bases from V and 6 bases from J, with 22 bases between. The CDR3 is 16 residues long. The CDR3 loop is CASRGSVGGTLDTQYF. CDR3 bases: TGTGCCAGCAGGGGGAGTGTAGGAGGGACCCTGGATACGCAGTATTTT. Complete variable domain (other parts from reference TRBV11-2 and TRBJ2-3): EAGVAQSPRYKIIEKRQSVAFWCNPISGHATLYWYQQILGQGPKLLIQFQNNGVVDDSQLPKDRFSAERLKGVDSTLKIQPAKLEDSAVYLCASRGSVGGTLDTQYFGPGTRLTVL.

This clone was detected a few times. The genes are TRBV30 and TRBJ2-2; 7 bases map to TRBD2. Germline V gives CDR1 GTSNPN, CDR2 SVGIG (reference sequence). V lost 2 bases, J lost 5 bases, and 11 bases stayed unmatched. The length of the CDR3 is 16 residues. CDR3 protein: CAWSPPGGGETGELFF. The CDR3 coding sequence is TGTGCCTGGAGTCCCCCCGGGGGAGGGGAAACCGGGGAGCTGTTTTTT. The variable domain in full, completed from reference TRBV30 and TRBJ2-2, reads SQTIHQWPATLVQPVGSPLSLECTVEGTSNPNLYWYRQAAGRGLQLLFYSVGIGQISSEVPQNLSASRPQDRQFILSSKKLLLSDSGFYLCAWSPPGGGETGELFFGEGSRLTVL.

The gene calls are TRBV2 and TRBJ2-7, with 8 bases that match TRBD1. The germline CDR1 and CDR2 sequences are SNHLY and FYNNEI. The CDR3 is 16 residues long. V lost 3 bases and J lost 4; bases outside the gene matches: 11. The CDR3: CASSESPGRGLYEQYF. The CDR3 nucleotides are TGTGCCAGCAGTGAGTCCCCCGGCAGGGGGCTATACGAGCAGTACTTC.

V and J are TRBV9 and TRBJ1-1, with 7 bases aligning to TRBD1. Germline values: CDR1 SGDLS, CDR2 YYNGEE. The CDR3 has 15 residues. The trim removed 3 bases at V and 1 base at J, leaving 6 bases unmatched. This CDR3 is CASSDRDRENTEAFF. In DNA form, the CDR3 reads TGTGCCAGCAGCGACCGGGACAGAGAGAACACTGAAGCTTTCTTT.

V gene TRBV20-1 combines with J gene TRBJ1-2; TRBD1 might be the D (5 bases). The CDR3 runs to 10 residues. Trimming took 7 bases from V and 6 from J, leaving 9 bases between them. CDR1 and CDR2 (germline): DFQATT, SNEGSKA (reference sequence). The CDR3 coding sequence is TGCAGTGTCCAGGGAAATGGCTACACCTTC. Encoded protein: CSVQGNGYTF.

This clone was picked up a small number of times. The chain has TRBV6-6 and TRBJ2-1, with D unresolved. The CDR3 runs to 12 residues. V was cut by 8 bases and J by 7 bases, with 12 bases left in between. The germline V gene encodes CDR1 MNHNY and CDR2 SVGAGI (reference sequence). CDR3 nucleotide sequence: TGTGCCAGCTCTAGGAGAGAAAATGAGCAGTTCTTC. Translation gives CASSRRENEQFF.

The chain employs TRBV7-9 and TRBJ2-3, with D perhaps matching TRBD2 (5 bases). Germline CDR1 is SEHNR and CDR2 is FQNEAQ (reference sequence). Trimming shortened V by 3 bases and J by 4 bases, and 8 bases separated the two germline ends. The CDR3 spans 13 residues. CDR3 DNA sequence: TGTGCCAGCAGCTTCCTAGCATCAGATACGCAGTATTTT. Its translation: CASSFLASDTQYF.

V usage is TRBV25-1 and J usage is TRBJ1-2; TRBD1 matches at 9 bases. The CDR3 loop spans 15 amino acids. Germline CDR1 and CDR2: MGHDK and SYGVNS. Unmatched junction bases numbered 7, after V lost 0 bases and J lost 8 bases. The CDR3 sequence is CASSEYKDRGGGYTF. In DNA form, the CDR3 reads TGTGCCAGCAGTGAATATAAGGACAGGGGAGGCGGCTACACCTTC.

The chain joins TRBV9 to TRBJ2-3, with a weak D call TRBD2 (7 bases). The CDR3 has 17 amino acids. Germline loops: CDR1 SGDLS, CDR2 YYNGEE. V was trimmed by 3 bases and J by 1 base, leaving 18 bases between them. The CDR3 reads CASSAGGDTQRTDTQYF. The CDR3 nucleotides are TGTGCCAGCAGCGCGGGGGGCGACACACAACGCACAGATACGCAGTATTTT.

This clone was seen more than once but under ten times. The J gene is TRBJ2-4, the V gene TRBV11-2, with D perhaps matching TRBD1 (6 bases). Trimming shortened V by 7 bases and J by 9 bases, and 16 bases separated the two germline ends. Germline V lookup: CDR1 SGHAT, CDR2 FQNNGV. The CDR3 covers 13 residues. This CDR3 reads CASTSQGTVIQYF. The CDR3 DNA reads TGTGCCAGCACCTCGCAGGGGACCGTCATTCAGTACTTC.

This clone was seen a few times. The chain recombines TRBV5-6 with TRBJ2-5, with D possibly matching TRBD1 (5 bases). CDR3 length equals 12 residues. Trimming left V 4 bases short and J 4 bases short, with 8 bases between. The V gene's germline CDR1 is SGHDT and CDR2 YYEEEE. The CDR3 DNA is TGTGCCAGCAGCGAAGGGGTAGAGACCCAGTACTTC. Its protein is CASSEGVETQYF.

This clone turned up a few times. The rearrangement joins TRBV7-2 to TRBJ2-7; 13 bases align to TRBD2. Germline assignment: CDR1 SGHTA and CDR2 FQGNSA. CDR3 length: 16 residues. Trimming took 3 bases from V and 9 from J; bases not matched to a gene: 11. CDR3 sequence reads: CASSFNQWTSGSGQYF. CDR3 nucleotide sequence: TGTGCCAGCAGCTTCAACCAATGGACTAGCGGGAGCGGGCAGTACTTC.

This clone was counted only a few times. This rearrangement joins TRBV5-6 to TRBJ2-7; tentative D call: TRBD1 (6 bases). The germline CDR1 and CDR2 sequences are SGHDT and YYEEEE. Trimming removed 5 bases at V and 2 bases at J, with 26 bases between. The CDR3 contains 18 residues. CDR3 loop: CASSPGTLSFRWAYEQYF. Written as DNA, the CDR3 is TGTGCCAGCAGTCCCGGGACATTATCGTTTCGCTGGGCCTACGAGCAGTACTTC.

This clone was seen more than once but under ten times. The chain recombines TRBV5-1 with TRBJ1-2; 7 positions match TRBD1. CDR3 length equals 14 residues. Germline lookup yields CDR1 SGHRS and CDR2 YFSETQ. The J segment lost 0 bases and the V segment lost 2 bases, leaving 1 base of the junction unmatched. CDR3 protein: CASSLGTANYGYTF. The DNA of the CDR3 is TGCGCCAGCAGCTTAGGGACAGCTAACTATGGCTACACCTTC.

V gene TRBV5-1 combines with J gene TRBJ1-2; 10 positions match TRBD1. The germline V gene encodes CDR1 SGHRS and CDR2 YFSETQ. Unmatched junction bases numbered 3, after V lost 5 bases and J lost 5 bases. The CDR3 totals 13 residues. The CDR3 coding sequence is TGCGCCAGCAGACGGGACAGGGGTTATGGCTACACCTTC. Translation: CASRRDRGYGYTF.